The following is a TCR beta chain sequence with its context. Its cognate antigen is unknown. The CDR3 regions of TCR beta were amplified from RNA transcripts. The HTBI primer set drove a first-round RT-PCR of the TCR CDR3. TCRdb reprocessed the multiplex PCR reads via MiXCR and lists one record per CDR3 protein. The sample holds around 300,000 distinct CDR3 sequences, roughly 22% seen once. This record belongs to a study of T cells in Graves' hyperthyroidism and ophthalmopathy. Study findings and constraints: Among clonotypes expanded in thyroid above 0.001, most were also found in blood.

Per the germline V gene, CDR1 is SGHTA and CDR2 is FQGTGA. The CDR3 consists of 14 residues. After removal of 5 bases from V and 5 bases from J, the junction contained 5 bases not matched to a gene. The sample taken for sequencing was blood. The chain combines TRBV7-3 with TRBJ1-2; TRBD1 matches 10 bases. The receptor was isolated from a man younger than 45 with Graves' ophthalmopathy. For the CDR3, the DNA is TGTGCCAGCAGCACGGGACAGGGGAGGTATGGCTACACCTTC. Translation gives CASSTGQGRYGYTF.